The T cell receptor beta chain described here comes from a study of shared T cell receptors in the human thymus. TCRdb's table, derived via immunoSEQ multiplex PCR, lists solely in-frame clones and lacks some. Among hundreds of thousands of clones listed, more than 75% were seen once. Another study also made use of these data, one on human thymus T cells. From that paper: Donors were healthy Finnish babies undergoing corrective operations for congenital heart defects. Thymic material originated from resections removed in the course of corrective heart surgery. It looked as if thymic and blood repertoires used V and J genes in a biased way. Overlap was high between thymic repertoires from unrelated individuals, as reported in related research.

The specimen sequenced was thymocytes. The receptor comes from a boy in the first two years of life with a congenital heart defect.

CDR3 loop: CASGLQGSTEAFF. The CDR3 bases are TGTGCCAGCGGATTACAGGGGAGCACTGAAGCTTTCTTT. The gene calls are TRBV28 and TRBJ1-1, with 7 bases matching TRBD1. Germline V gene sequence: CDR1 MDHEN, CDR2 SYDVKM. The ends lost 8 bases at V and 4 bases at J; junction bases unmatched: 7. The CDR3 has 13 amino acids. The full variable domain, its missing parts supplied by reference TRBV28 and TRBJ1-1, is DVKVTQSSRYLVKRTGEKVFLECVQDMDHENMFWYRQDPGLGLRLIYFSYDVKMKEKGDIPEGYSVSREKKERFSLILESASTNQTSMYLCASGLQGSTEAFFGQGTRLTVV.